These 14 T cell receptor beta chains originate from one sample sequenced in a study of vaccination and CD4 T cells after COVID-19. As for treatment: roughly 11-day PBMC culture with coronavirus spike peptide pools or control peptides (ViraFEST assay). Which antigens these TCRs recognize remains unknown. The Oncomine TCR Beta short-read assay was applied to DNA of cultured CD4+ T cells. MiXCR, applied by TCRdb to the PCR reads, yields one record per CDR3 protein. This sample has around 20,000 distinct CDR3 sequences, with about 38% found just once. The specimen was CD4+ T cells from blood, cultured in vitro, collected before SARS-CoV-2 vaccination. The receptors were sampled from a human donor who received a COVID-19 vaccine.

The chain links TRBV19 to TRBJ2-1; 9 bases are a match to TRBD2. The junction had 3 bases not matched to a gene; V was cut back by 1 base and J by 5 bases. The V gene's germline CDR1 is LNHDA and CDR2 SQIVND (reference sequence). CDR3 length: 15 amino acids. The CDR3 DNA is TGTGCCAGTAGTATAGGCGGGGGGGTAGACAATGAGCAGTTCTTC. Translating gives CASSIGGGVDNEQFF.

This clonotype has a handful of counts. This chain links TRBV2 with TRBJ1-2, with D perhaps TRBD1 (6 bases). Germline V gene sequence: CDR1 SNHLY, CDR2 FYNNEI. Deletions cut 6 bases from V and 3 bases from J, with 14 bases between. The CDR3 covers 14 residues. CDR3 sequence reads: CASSQGGFDYGYTF. CDR3 nucleotides: TGTGCCAGCAGCCAAGGGGGTTTCGACTATGGCTACACCTTC.

This clonotype was seen a handful of times. The chain uses TRBV2 and TRBJ1-5; no clear D. Trimming took off 6 bases at V and 6 bases at J, with 15 bases between the two ends. There are 14 residues in the CDR3. Germline V gives CDR1 SNHLY, CDR2 FYNNEI. The CDR3 nucleotides read TGTGCCAGCAGATTTAACCTGGCCGCTCAGCCCCAGCATTTT. This translates into CASRFNLAAQPQHF.

This clonotype was detected only a few times. The chain combines TRBV6-1 with TRBJ1-4, with D perhaps TRBD1 (5 bases). The germline V gene has CDR1 MNHNS and CDR2 SASEGT. The ends were cut back, 8 bases at V and 4 bases at J, with 11 bases in the middle. The CDR3 length is 13 residues. CDR3 nucleotides: TGTGCCAGCGCCCGGGACCTTAATGAAAAACTGTTTTTT. Translated, it gives CASARDLNEKLFF.

A few counts support this clonotype. This chain connects TRBV20-1 to TRBJ2-1; unclear D gene. The germline gives CDR1 DFQATT, CDR2 SNEGSKA (reference sequence). CDR3 length: 14 amino acids. Between the trimmed V and J ends, which lost 2 bases and 2 bases, there was a span of 10 bases. The CDR3 nucleotides read TGCAGTGCTAGATTTGTGGGTACCTACAATGAGCAGTTCTTC. The encoded protein is CSARFVGTYNEQFF.

The chain employs TRBV5-1 and TRBJ2-7; TRBD1 matches at 7 bases. V lost 4 bases to trimming and J lost 6 bases; unmatched junction nucleotides: 10. Germline CDR1 reads SGHRS; CDR2 reads YFSETQ. This CDR3 comprises 14 residues. CDR3 protein: CASSLDPDRAEQYF. CDR3 DNA: TGCGCCAGCAGCCTCGATCCCGACAGGGCCGAGCAGTACTTC.

The chain combines TRBV19 with TRBJ1-3; 9 bases match TRBD1. CDR1 and CDR2 from the germline V gene are LNHDA and SQIVND (reference sequence). The V segment lost 5 bases and the J segment 3 bases; nucleotides outside the gene matches: 8. The CDR3 is 16 amino acids. The CDR3 spells CASSSTGGGGGNTIYF. In DNA form, the CDR3 reads TGTGCCAGTAGTTCCACAGGGGGCGGTGGTGGAAACACCATATATTTT.

This clonotype showed up just a few times. This rearrangement joins TRBV6-1 to TRBJ1-2; 9 nucleotides line up with TRBD1. From germline, CDR1 is MNHNS and CDR2 SASEGT. The V gene end was trimmed by 5 bases and the J gene end by 0 bases; junction bases not matched to a gene: 7. The CDR3 consists of 16 residues. The CDR3 reads CASSQDRGPANYGYTF. The CDR3 region has the DNA TGTGCCAGCAGTCAGGACAGGGGACCAGCTAACTATGGCTACACCTTC.

In DNA, the CDR3 is TGTGCCAGCAGTCAGAGCGGGGGGACCTACAATGAGCAGTTCTTC. Amino acid sequence: CASSQSGGTYNEQFF. The J gene is TRBJ2-1, the V gene TRBV12-3 or TRBV12-4; the match to TRBD2 covers 9 bases. With 5 bases clipped from V and 2 bases from J, the junction kept 4 bases outside the gene matches. This CDR3 has 15 amino acids.

The genes are TRBV24-1 and TRBJ2-2; 9 nucleotides align to TRBD2. The length of the CDR3 is 21 residues. The V and J ends lost 4 bases and 2 bases, in that order; junction bases with no gene match: 19. Germline lookup yields CDR1 KGHDR and CDR2 SFDVKD. The CDR3 bases are TGTGCCACCAGTGACCTTTCCGTTAGCGGGGGACGCGAGGGTAACACCGGGGAGCTGTTTTTT. Translating it yields CATSDLSVSGGREGNTGELFF.

This clonotype has just a few counts. This sequence joins TRBV6-5 and TRBJ2-1; 9 positions match TRBD1. The CDR3 totals 18 residues. V lost 0 bases and J lost 5; bases outside the gene matches: 11. CDR1 is MNHEY, CDR2 SVGAGI, per germline. The CDR3 DNA is TGTGCCAGCAGTTACTCACAGGGGGCTTTCAAGGCGCACAATGAGCAGTTCTTC. Protein: CASSYSQGAFKAHNEQFF.

The V gene is TRBV6-1, the J gene TRBJ2-5; TRBD1 is a possible D gene (6 bases). The germline V gene has CDR1 MNHNS and CDR2 SASEGT. V gave up 6 bases and J gave up 5 bases, with 16 bases separating them. The CDR3 is 14 amino acids. The CDR3 protein is CASSLIQGLETQYF. The CDR3 DNA sequence: TGTGCCAGCAGCCTAATTCAGGGGCTGGAGACCCAGTACTTC.

This clonotype was observed a few times. This chain links TRBV24-1 with TRBJ2-3; D not resolved. Deletions cut 6 bases from V and 5 bases from J, with 8 bases between. From germline, CDR1 is KGHDR and CDR2 SFDVKD. This CDR3 comprises 12 residues. CDR3 sequence (DNA): TGTGCCACCAGTCTGACCGGAGATACGCAGTATTTT. Translated: CATSLTGDTQYF.

The genes are TRBV19 and TRBJ1-5, with a tentative D call TRBD1 (6 bases). V lost 7 bases and J 10 bases, leaving 17 bases between the germline ends. This CDR3 spans 13 amino acids. CDR1 and CDR2 from the germline V gene are LNHDA and SQIVND (reference sequence). The CDR3 here is CASTPGAGSPQHF. The DNA for the CDR3 is TGTGCCAGTACCCCAGGGGCAGGATCACCCCAGCATTTT.